One and the same sample provided the 2 T cell receptor beta chains below, sequenced in a study of cytomegalovirus exposure and HLA in healthy donors. Vbeta (60) and Jbeta (13) primers were used in the PCR. The table came from immunoSEQ multiplex PCR; TCRdb's copy has only in-frame clones and leaves some out. The table records 95,000 to 100,000 clones, about 80% of them present only once. The sample comprised PBMCs. These receptors were taken from a man aged 35-49 years in good health and CMV-seronegative.

The chain links TRBV2 to TRBJ2-5; TRBD2 matches 12 bases. CDR1 is SNHLY, CDR2 FYNNEI, per germline. The trim removed 7 bases at V and 3 bases at J, leaving 3 bases unmatched. The length of the CDR3 is 14 residues. Written as DNA, the CDR3 is TGTGCCAGCAAGCTAGCGGGGGGGAAAGAGACCCAGTACTTC. This gives the protein CASKLAGGKETQYF.

The V and J genes are TRBV5-1 and TRBJ1-2; 9 bases line up with TRBD1. With 0 bases clipped from V and 4 bases from J, the junction kept 1 base outside the gene matches. This CDR3 has 14 amino acids. Germline lookup yields CDR1 SGHRS and CDR2 YFSETQ. The CDR3 DNA reads TGCGCCAGCAGCTTGGAGGGACAGGGCTATGGCTACACCTTC. Protein product: CASSLEGQGYGYTF.